These 10 T cell receptor beta chains originate from one sample sequenced in a study of T cell changes during pregnancy in multiple sclerosis. The table came from immunoSEQ multiplex PCR; TCRdb's copy has only in-frame clones and leaves some out. The sample lists approximately 70,000 clones, approximately 90% occurring once. Sequencing was performed on peripheral blood, taken in the second trimester of pregnancy. Receptors originate from a female donor in good health, enrolled as a control in a pregnancy study.

The chain couples TRBV10-3 to TRBJ2-2; D may be TRBD1 (6 bases). Between the trimmed V and J ends, which lost 4 bases and 4 bases, there was a span of 13 bases. CDR1 and CDR2 (germline): ENHRY, SYGVKD. This CDR3 contains 15 residues. CDR3 sequence: CAISGRDTFTGELFF. The CDR3 DNA follows: TGTGCCATCAGTGGCCGGGACACATTCACCGGGGAGCTGTTTTTT.

The chain employs TRBV28 and TRBJ1-2; the match to TRBD1 covers 12 bases. From germline, CDR1 is MDHEN and CDR2 SYDVKM. There are 15 residues in the CDR3. J gave up 7 bases and V 5 bases, and 8 bases lay outside the gene matches. The CDR3 DNA reads as TGTGCCAGCAGTCCCCCGGGACAGGGGGCCGGTGGCTACACCTTC. Its protein is CASSPPGQGAGGYTF.

The chain links TRBV5-4 to TRBJ2-7, with 11 bases aligning to TRBD2. V gave up 4 bases and J gave up 6 bases; unmatched junction bases: 9. The CDR3 contains 15 residues. Germline assignment: CDR1 SGHNT and CDR2 YYREEE (reference sequence). The CDR3 DNA reads as TGTGCCAGCAGCCCTCTAGCGGGAGGTCTCGGCGAGCAGTACTTC. Its translation is CASSPLAGGLGEQYF. Drawing the rest from reference TRBV5-4 and TRBJ2-7, the complete variable domain is ETGVTQSPTHLIKTRGQQVTLRCSSQSGHNTVSWYQQALGQGPQFIFQYYREEENGRGNFPPRFSGLQFPNYSSELNVNALELDDSALYLCASSPLAGGLGEQYFGPGTRLTVT.

V and J are TRBV25-1 and TRBJ2-5, with D perhaps TRBD1 (6 bases). In germline, CDR1 is MGHDK, CDR2 SYGVNS. The CDR3 has 14 residues. V lost 2 bases, J lost 1 base, and 8 bases lay in between. CDR3 sequence (DNA): TGTGCCAGCAGTGAACAAGGGGGCCAAGAGACCCAGTACTTC. It codes for CASSEQGGQETQYF.

The chain joins TRBV7-2 to TRBJ1-5; D is perhaps TRBD1 (6 bases). The germline V gene has CDR1 SGHTA and CDR2 FQGNSA. Trimming left V 1 base short and J 3 bases short, with 10 bases between. The CDR3 covers 15 residues. DNA of the CDR3: TGTGCCAGCAGCTTAGGGGGGGGCGTCAATCAGCCCCAGCATTTT. Protein sequence: CASSLGGGVNQPQHF.

The DNA for the CDR3 is TGTGCCAGTAGTATCGGGCGCCGGGAGAGGGCAGATACGCAGTATTTT. It specifies CASSIGRRERADTQYF. V is TRBV19 and J is TRBJ2-3; weak D call: TRBD2 (6 bases). Germline V gives CDR1 LNHDA, CDR2 SQIVND (reference sequence). The CDR3 covers 16 residues. Trimming left V 3 bases short and J 4 bases short, with 17 bases between.

The chain recombines TRBV18 with TRBJ1-4; 10 nucleotides line up with TRBD1. CDR1 is KGHSH and CDR2 is LQKENI in the germline V gene. CDR3 length equals 16 residues. V was clipped by 3 bases and J by 0 bases; unmatched bases: 1. The CDR3 reads CASSPDRGTTNEKLFF. CDR3 bases: TGTGCCAGCTCACCGGACAGGGGGACAACTAATGAAAAACTGTTTTTT.

In this sample, this clone turned up once. The chain couples TRBV11-3 to TRBJ2-3; 8 positions match TRBD2. CDR1 and CDR2 (germline): SGHNT, YENEEA. After removal of 3 bases from V and 2 bases from J, the junction contained 10 bases not matched to a gene. This CDR3 region has 17 residues. The CDR3 is CASSLEGGRISTDTQYF. The CDR3 nucleotides are TGTGCCAGCAGCTTGGAGGGCGGGAGGATATCCACAGATACGCAGTATTTT.

The chain couples TRBV5-4 to TRBJ2-4, with D possibly TRBD1 on 5 matching bases. Germline V gene lookup returns CDR1 SGHNT and CDR2 YYREEE (reference sequence). Trimming pared 0 bases from V and 9 bases from J, leaving 13 bases between. The CDR3 runs 14 residues. The CDR3 nucleotides are TGTGCCAGCAGCTTGGACGGTAGCCAGGGCATTCAGTACTTC. It specifies CASSLDGSQGIQYF. Full variable domain (outside the CDR3, taken from reference TRBV5-4 and TRBJ2-4): ETGVTQSPTHLIKTRGQQVTLRCSSQSGHNTVSWYQQALGQGPQFIFQYYREEENGRGNFPPRFSGLQFPNYSSELNVNALELDDSALYLCASSLDGSQGIQYFGAGTRLSVL.

The J gene is TRBJ2-7, the V gene TRBV27, with 15 bases lining up with TRBD2. The CDR3 loop spans 19 amino acids. With V trimmed by 5 bases and J by 2 bases, 13 bases remained unmatched. The germline V gene has CDR1 MNHEY and CDR2 SMNVEV (reference sequence). The CDR3 here is CASSNLGLAGGTAAYEQYF. CDR3 in DNA: TGTGCCAGCAGTAACCTTGGACTAGCGGGGGGGACGGCAGCCTACGAGCAGTACTTC.